The sequence of this TCR beta chain was determined in a study of TIL therapy for anti-PD-1-resistant metastatic lung cancer. This was the immunoSEQ v3 assay. Clones were read by immunoSEQ multiplex PCR, and TCRdb kept only the in-frame ones, dropping some. This table has about 50,000 clones, about two thirds appearing once. The CDR3 loop spans 15 amino acids. Germline CDR1 is MGHDK and CDR2 is SYGVNS. V was shortened by 8 bases and J by 0 bases, with 16 bases between the two germline ends. The time point was: pre-treatment sample, taken before nivolumab and TIL therapy. Most excised metastases sampled were pleural nodules or supraclavicular lymph nodes.

This rearrangement joins TRBV25-1 to TRBJ1-1; D perhaps matches TRBD1 (6 bases). The sequenced sample was tumor tissue, obtained at baseline. The source of this sequence is a person between 25 and 79 years old with non-small cell lung cancer. This chain's CDR3 is CASSDSHYMNTEAFF. DNA for the CDR3: TGTGCCAGCTCGGACAGCCATTACATGAACACTGAAGCTTTCTTT.